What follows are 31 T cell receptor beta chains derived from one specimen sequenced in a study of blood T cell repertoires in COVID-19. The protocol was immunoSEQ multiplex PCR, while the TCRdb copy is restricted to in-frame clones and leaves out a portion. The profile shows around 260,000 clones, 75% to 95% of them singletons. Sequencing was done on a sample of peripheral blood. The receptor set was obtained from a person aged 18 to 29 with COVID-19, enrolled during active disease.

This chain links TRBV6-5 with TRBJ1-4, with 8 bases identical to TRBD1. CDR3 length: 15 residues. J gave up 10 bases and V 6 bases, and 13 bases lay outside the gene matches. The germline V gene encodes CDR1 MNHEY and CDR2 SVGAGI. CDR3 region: CASRPTGGVFGKLFF. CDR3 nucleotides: TGTGCCAGCAGACCCACAGGGGGAGTATTTGGAAAACTGTTTTTT.

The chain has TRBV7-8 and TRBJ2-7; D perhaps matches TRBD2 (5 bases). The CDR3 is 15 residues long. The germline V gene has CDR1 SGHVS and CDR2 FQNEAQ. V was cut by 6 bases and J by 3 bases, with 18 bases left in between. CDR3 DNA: TGTGCCAGCAGTCCATGGCGTCAGACTAACTACGAGCAGTACTTC. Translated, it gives CASSPWRQTNYEQYF.

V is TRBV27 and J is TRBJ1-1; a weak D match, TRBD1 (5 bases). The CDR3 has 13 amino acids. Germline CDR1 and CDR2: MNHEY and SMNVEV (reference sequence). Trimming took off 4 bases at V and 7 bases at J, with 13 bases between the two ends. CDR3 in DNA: TGTGCCAGCAGTTCTGGGGCGACCTTTGAAGCTTTCTTT. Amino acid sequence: CASSSGATFEAFF.

CDR3 region: CASSQRGGYEQYF. CDR3 in DNA: TGTGCCAGCAGCCAAAGGGGTGGCTACGAGCAGTACTTC. The genes are TRBV13 and TRBJ2-7; D is perhaps TRBD1 (5 bases). From germline, CDR1 is PRHDT and CDR2 FYEKMQ (reference sequence). V lost 5 bases, J lost 3 bases, and 11 bases lay in between. The CDR3 spans 13 residues.

This CDR3 is CASGLRLAGEYEQYF. CDR3 sequence (DNA): TGTGCTAGTGGTTTGAGACTAGCGGGAGAATACGAGCAGTACTTC. This rearrangement joins TRBV12-5 to TRBJ2-7, with 12 bases lining up with TRBD2. This CDR3 spans 15 amino acids. The germline gives CDR1 LGHNT, CDR2 FRNRAP. J was trimmed by 4 bases and V by 2 bases; bases with no gene match: 3.

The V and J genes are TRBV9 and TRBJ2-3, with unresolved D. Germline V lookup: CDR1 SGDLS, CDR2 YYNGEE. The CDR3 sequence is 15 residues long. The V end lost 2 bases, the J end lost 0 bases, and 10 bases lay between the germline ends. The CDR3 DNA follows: TGTGCCAGCAGCGTTGCCCCGGTCAGCACAGATACGCAGTATTTT. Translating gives CASSVAPVSTDTQYF.

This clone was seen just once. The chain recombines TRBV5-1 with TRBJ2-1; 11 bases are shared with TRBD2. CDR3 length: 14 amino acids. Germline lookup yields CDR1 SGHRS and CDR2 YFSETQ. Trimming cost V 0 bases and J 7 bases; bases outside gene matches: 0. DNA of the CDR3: TGCGCCAGCAGCTTGGGGACTAGCGGGAATGAGCAGTTCTTC. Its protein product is CASSLGTSGNEQFF.

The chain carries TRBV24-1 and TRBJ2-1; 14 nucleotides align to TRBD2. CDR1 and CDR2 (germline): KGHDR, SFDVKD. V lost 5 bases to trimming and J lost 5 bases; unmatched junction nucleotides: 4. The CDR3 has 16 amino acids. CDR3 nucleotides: TGTGCCACCAGTGCCGGACTAGCGGGAGGTCACAATGAGCAGTTCTTC. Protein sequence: CATSAGLAGGHNEQFF.

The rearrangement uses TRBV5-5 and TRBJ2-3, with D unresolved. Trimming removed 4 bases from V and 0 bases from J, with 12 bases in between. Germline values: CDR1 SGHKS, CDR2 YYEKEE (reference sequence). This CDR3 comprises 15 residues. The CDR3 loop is CASSGVGVSTDTQYF. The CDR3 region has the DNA TGTGCCAGCAGCGGCGTTGGAGTTAGCACAGATACGCAGTATTTT. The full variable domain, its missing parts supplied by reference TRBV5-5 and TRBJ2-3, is DAGVTQSPTHLIKTRGQQVTLRCSPISGHKSVSWYQQVLGQGPQFIFQYYEKEERGRGNFPDRFSARQFPNYSSELNVNALLLGDSALYLCASSGVGVSTDTQYFGPGTRLTVL.

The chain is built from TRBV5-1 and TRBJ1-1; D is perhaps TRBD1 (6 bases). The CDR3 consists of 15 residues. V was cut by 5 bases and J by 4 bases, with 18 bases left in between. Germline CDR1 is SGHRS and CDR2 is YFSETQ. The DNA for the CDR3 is TGCGCCAGCAGACAAACTGGACAGCAGCGCACTGAAGCTTTCTTT. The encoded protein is CASRQTGQQRTEAFF.

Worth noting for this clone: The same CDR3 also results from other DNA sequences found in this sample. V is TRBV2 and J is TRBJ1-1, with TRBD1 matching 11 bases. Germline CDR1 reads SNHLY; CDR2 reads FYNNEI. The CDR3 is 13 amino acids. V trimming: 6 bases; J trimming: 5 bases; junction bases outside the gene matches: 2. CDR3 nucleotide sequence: TGTGCCAGCAGCGGACAGGGGGCAACTGAAGCTTTCTTT. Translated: CASSGQGATEAFF.

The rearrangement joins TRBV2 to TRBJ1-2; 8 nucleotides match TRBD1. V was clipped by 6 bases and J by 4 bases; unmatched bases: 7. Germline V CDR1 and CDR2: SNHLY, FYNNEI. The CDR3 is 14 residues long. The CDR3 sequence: CASRVRTGIYGYTF. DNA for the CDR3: TGTGCCAGCAGGGTTAGGACAGGGATCTATGGCTACACCTTC.

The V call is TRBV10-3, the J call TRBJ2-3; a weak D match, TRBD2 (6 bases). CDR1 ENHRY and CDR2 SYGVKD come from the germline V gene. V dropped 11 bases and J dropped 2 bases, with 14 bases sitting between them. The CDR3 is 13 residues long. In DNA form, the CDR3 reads TGTGCCTCCGGGCGGGGCAACACAGATACGCAGTATTTT. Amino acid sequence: CASGRGNTDTQYF.

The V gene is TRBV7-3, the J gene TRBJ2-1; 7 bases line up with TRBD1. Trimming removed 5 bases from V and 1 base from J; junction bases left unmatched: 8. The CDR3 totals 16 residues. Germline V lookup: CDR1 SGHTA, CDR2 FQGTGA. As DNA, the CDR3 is TGTGCCAGCAGCCACCGGGACAGAATTTCCTACAATGAGCAGTTCTTC. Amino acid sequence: CASSHRDRISYNEQFF.

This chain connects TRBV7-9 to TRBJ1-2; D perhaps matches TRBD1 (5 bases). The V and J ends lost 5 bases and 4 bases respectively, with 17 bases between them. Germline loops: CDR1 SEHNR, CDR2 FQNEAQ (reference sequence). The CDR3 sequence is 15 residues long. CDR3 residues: CASSLGGSESYGYTF. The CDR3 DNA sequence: TGTGCCAGCAGCCTGGGGGGGTCGGAGAGCTATGGCTACACCTTC.

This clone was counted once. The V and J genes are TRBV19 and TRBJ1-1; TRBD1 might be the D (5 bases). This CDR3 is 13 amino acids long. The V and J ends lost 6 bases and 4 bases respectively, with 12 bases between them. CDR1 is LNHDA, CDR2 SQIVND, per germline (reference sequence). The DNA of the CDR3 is TGTGCCAGTAGCGCGGGGCGGGGCACTGAAGCTTTCTTT. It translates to CASSAGRGTEAFF. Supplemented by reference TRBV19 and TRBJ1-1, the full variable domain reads DGGITQSPKYLFRKEGQNVTLSCEQNLNHDAMYWYRQDPGQGLRLIYYSQIVNDFQKGDIAEGYSVSREKKESFPLTVTSAQKNPTAFYLCASSAGRGTEAFFGQGTRLTVV.

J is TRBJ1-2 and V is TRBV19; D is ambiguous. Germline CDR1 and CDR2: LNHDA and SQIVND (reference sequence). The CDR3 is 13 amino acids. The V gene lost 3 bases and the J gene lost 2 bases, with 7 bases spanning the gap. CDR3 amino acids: CASSMEGNYGYTF. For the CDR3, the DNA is TGTGCCAGTAGTATGGAGGGAAACTATGGCTACACCTTC.

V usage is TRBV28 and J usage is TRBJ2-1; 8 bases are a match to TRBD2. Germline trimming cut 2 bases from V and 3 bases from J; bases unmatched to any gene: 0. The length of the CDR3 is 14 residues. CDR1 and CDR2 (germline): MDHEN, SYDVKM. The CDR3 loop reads CASSLSGSYNEQFF. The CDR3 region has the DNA TGTGCCAGCAGTTTAAGCGGGAGCTACAATGAGCAGTTCTTC.

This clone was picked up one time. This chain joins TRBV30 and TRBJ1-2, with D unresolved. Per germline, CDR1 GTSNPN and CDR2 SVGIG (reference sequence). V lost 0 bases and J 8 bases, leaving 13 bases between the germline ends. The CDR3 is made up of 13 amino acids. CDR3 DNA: TGTGCCTGGAGTGTCGATTGGGCATTCGGCTACACCTTC. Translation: CAWSVDWAFGYTF. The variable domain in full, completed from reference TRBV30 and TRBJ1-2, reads SQTIHQWPATLVQPVGSPLSLECTVEGTSNPNLYWYRQAAGRGLQLLFYSVGIGQISSEVPQNLSASRPQDRQFILSSKKLLLSDSGFYLCAWSVDWAFGYTFGSGTRLTVV.

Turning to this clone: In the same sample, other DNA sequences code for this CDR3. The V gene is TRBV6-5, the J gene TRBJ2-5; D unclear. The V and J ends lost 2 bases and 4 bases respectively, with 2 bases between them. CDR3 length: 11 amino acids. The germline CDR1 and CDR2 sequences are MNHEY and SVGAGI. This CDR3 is CASSYLETQYF. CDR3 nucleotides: TGTGCCAGCAGTTACCTAGAGACCCAGTACTTC.

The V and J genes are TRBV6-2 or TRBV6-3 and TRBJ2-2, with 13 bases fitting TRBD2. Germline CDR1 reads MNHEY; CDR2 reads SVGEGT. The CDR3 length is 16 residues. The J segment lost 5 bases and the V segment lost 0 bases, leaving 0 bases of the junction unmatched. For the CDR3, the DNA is TGTGCCAGCAGTTACTCGACTAGCGGGAGGACCGGGGAGCTGTTTTTT. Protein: CASSYSTSGRTGELFF.

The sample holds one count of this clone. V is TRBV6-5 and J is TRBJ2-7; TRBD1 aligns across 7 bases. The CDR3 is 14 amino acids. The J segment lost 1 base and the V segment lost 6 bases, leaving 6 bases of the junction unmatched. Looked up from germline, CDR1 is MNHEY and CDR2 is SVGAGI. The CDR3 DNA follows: TGTGCCAGCAGGAATCCGGGACAGTCCTACGAGCAGTACTTC. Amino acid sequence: CASRNPGQSYEQYF.

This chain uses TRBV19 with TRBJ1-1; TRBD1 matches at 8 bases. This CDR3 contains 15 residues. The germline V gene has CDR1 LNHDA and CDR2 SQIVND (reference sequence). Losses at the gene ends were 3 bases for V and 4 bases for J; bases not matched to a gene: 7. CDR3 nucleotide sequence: TGTGCCAGTAGTATTCTTGAGGACAGGGCCACTGAAGCTTTCTTT. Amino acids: CASSILEDRATEAFF.

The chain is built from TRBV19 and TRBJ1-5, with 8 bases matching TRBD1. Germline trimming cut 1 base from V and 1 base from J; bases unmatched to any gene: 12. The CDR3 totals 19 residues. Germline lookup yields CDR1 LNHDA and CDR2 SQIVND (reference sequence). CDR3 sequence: CASSIAPGQGRISNQPQHF. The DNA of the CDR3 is TGTGCCAGTAGTATAGCACCAGGACAGGGACGGATAAGCAATCAGCCCCAGCATTTT.

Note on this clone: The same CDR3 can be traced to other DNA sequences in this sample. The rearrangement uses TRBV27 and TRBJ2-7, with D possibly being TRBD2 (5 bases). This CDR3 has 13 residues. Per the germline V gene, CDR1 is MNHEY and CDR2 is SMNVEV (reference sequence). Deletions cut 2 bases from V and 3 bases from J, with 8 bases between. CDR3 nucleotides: TGTGCCAGCAGTTTACGTGAGGGCTACGAGCAGTACTTC. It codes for CASSLREGYEQYF.

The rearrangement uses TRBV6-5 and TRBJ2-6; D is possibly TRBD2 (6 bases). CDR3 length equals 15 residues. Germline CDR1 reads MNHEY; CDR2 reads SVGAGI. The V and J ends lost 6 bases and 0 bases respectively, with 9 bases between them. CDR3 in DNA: TGTGCCAGCAGCCCGGGAGACTCTGGGGCCAACGTCCTGACTTTC. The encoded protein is CASSPGDSGANVLTF.

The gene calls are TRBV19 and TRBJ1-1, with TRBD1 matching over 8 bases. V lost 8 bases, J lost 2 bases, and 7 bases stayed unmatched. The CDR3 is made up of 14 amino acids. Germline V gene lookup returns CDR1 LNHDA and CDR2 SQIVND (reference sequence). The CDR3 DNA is TGTGCCAGTGGGACAGGCCTTCAAAACACTGAAGCTTTCTTT. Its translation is CASGTGLQNTEAFF.

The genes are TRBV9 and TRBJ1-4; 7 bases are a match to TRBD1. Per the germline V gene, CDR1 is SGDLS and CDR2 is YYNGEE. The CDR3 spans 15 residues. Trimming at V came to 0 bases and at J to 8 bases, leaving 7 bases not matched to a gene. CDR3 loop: CASSVGGTVNEKLFF. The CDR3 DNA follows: TGTGCCAGCAGCGTAGGGGGGACAGTAAACGAAAAACTGTTTTTT. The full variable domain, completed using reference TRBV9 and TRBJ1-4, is DSGVTQTPKHLITATGQRVTLRCSPRSGDLSVYWYQQSLDQGLQFLIQYYNGEERAKGNILERFSAQQFPDLHSELNLSSLELGDSALYFCASSVGGTVNEKLFFGSGTQLSVL.

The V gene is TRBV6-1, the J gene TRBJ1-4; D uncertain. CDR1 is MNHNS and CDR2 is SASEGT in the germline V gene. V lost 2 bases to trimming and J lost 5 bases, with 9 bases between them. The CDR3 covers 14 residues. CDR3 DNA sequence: TGTGCCAGCAGTGAACACCTAATAAATGAAAAACTGTTTTTT. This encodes CASSEHLINEKLFF.

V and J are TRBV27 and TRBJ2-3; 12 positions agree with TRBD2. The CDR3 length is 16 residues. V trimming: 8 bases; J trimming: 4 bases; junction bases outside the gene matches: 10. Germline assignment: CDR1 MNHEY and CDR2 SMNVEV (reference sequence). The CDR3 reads CASRLAGVKAADTQYF. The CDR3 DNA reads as TGTGCCAGCCGACTAGCGGGAGTGAAGGCTGCAGATACGCAGTATTTT.

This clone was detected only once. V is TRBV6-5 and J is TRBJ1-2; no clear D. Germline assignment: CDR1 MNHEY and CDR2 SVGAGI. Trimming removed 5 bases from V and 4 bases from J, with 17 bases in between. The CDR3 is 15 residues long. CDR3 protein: CASSPTRNPRYGYTF. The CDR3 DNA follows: TGTGCCAGCAGTCCCACAAGAAACCCACGCTATGGCTACACCTTC.